The T cell receptor beta chain described here comes from a study of neurological immune-mediated disorders. Overall study results and limits: Across subjects, no CDR3 amino acid sequence appeared in expanded clones of more than one subject, a finding that suggested private repertoires in all groups.

This clonotype was seen ten or more times. What it binds is unknown. The CDR3 extends over 14 amino acids. Germline assignment: CDR1 ENHRY and CDR2 SYGVKD. V dropped 7 bases and J dropped 4; count of bases not matched to a gene: 8. One entry per CDR3 protein, called by TCRdb with MiXCR from the 5' RACE reads. Among approximately 50,000 distinct CDR3 sequences, around 3.9% were seen once, and the ten largest hold around 1.5%. The receptor comes from a man aged 25 to 40 with multiple sclerosis. The specimen sequenced was PBMCs. The chain combines TRBV10-3 with TRBJ2-3; 7 bases match TRBD1. Here the CDR3 DNA reads TGTGCCATCAATACAGGGGCGCTTTCAGATACGCAGTATTTT. Its translation: CAINTGALSDTQYF.